There are many counts of the clone carrying this TCR beta chain. Its antigen is currently unknown. All TCR cDNA molecules were individually tagged with a unique molecular identifier. TCRdb passed the 5' RACE reads through MiXCR, listing each CDR3 protein once. The sample has about 38,000 distinct CDR3 sequences; 7.5% are singletons. V gave up 3 bases and J gave up 8 bases; unmatched junction bases: 10. Germline values: CDR1 MRHNA, CDR2 SNTAGT. The CDR3 is made up of 16 amino acids. This sample stems from a study of spatial heterogeneity in lung cancer. Study details: Fewer alpha-chain than beta-chain sequences were consistently detected.

Time point given: sample taken at primary tumor resection. The study sequenced unsorted whole RNA from tumor, nontumor lung or frozen PBMC. Study results and caveats: There were more appearances of ubiquitous expanded tumor TCRs in blood at resection than at follow-up.

V is TRBV6-4 and J is TRBJ2-1, with 10 nucleotides matching TRBD2. This TCR was sampled from a male donor with early-stage non-small cell lung cancer. Sample: PBMCs, taken at surgery. CDR3: CASSETSGISTDEQFF. The CDR3 DNA follows: TGTGCCAGCAGTGAAACTAGCGGGATCAGTACGGATGAGCAGTTCTTC.